The next 18 T cell receptor beta chains were all read from a single sample in a study of cytomegalovirus exposure and HLA in healthy donors. The PCR was carried out with 60 Vbeta primers and 13 Jbeta primers. Assay used: immunoSEQ multiplex PCR; TCRdb lists only in-frame clones, some missing. Seen here are 110,000 or so clones, about 79% observed once, and the top ten hold roughly 2.6%. Sequenced material: PBMCs. The source is a woman aged 18-29 years in good health and CMV-seronegative.

CDR3 nucleotide sequence: TGTGCCAGCAGTGAAGCGCAGGGACTAGCGGGATGGGGCACAGATACGCAGTATTTT. Translated, it gives CASSEAQGLAGWGTDTQYF. The chain recombines TRBV2 with TRBJ2-3; 13 positions match TRBD2. V shed 0 bases and J 1 base; nucleotides not matched to a gene: 7. Germline V gene lookup returns CDR1 SNHLY and CDR2 FYNNEI. The CDR3 is 19 residues long.

V gene TRBV7-8 combines with J gene TRBJ2-7; unclear D gene. This CDR3 contains 15 residues. V lost 4 bases and J 4 bases, leaving 17 bases between the germline ends. Germline loops: CDR1 SGHVS, CDR2 FQNEAQ. The CDR3 loop reads CASSSVAGKRYEQYF. CDR3 bases: TGTGCCAGCAGCTCCGTTGCAGGTAAAAGATACGAGCAGTACTTC.

This sequence joins TRBV6-6 and TRBJ1-4; D is uncertain. Trimming took off 7 bases at V and 4 bases at J, with 13 bases between the two ends. The CDR3 spans 14 residues. Germline CDR1 is MNHNY and CDR2 is SVGAGI (reference sequence). The DNA for the CDR3 is TGTGCCAGCACCACGTGGGAGAGTAATGAAAAACTGTTTTTT. Its protein product is CASTTWESNEKLFF.

The genes are TRBV2 and TRBJ2-6; 7 bases fit TRBD1. Germline V gene lookup returns CDR1 SNHLY and CDR2 FYNNEI. The CDR3 covers 16 residues. J lost 4 bases, V lost 4 bases, and 7 bases had no gene match. CDR3 amino acids: CASSGTPRGGANVLTF. The CDR3 nucleotides read TGTGCCAGCAGTGGGACCCCCAGGGGGGGGGCCAACGTCCTGACTTTC.

The chain has TRBV18 and TRBJ2-7, with a tentative D call TRBD2 (6 bases). Germline values: CDR1 KGHSH, CDR2 LQKENI. The CDR3 length is 18 residues. Trimming pared 3 bases from V and 2 bases from J, leaving 23 bases between. The CDR3: CASSPTAGPWAKTYEQYF. The DNA of the CDR3 is TGTGCCAGCTCACCCACCGCGGGACCCTGGGCCAAGACCTACGAGCAGTACTTC.

The rearrangement uses TRBV7-9 and TRBJ1-1; 7 nucleotides match TRBD1. The CDR3 spans 16 residues. J lost 1 base, V lost 5 bases, and 10 bases had no gene match. Germline CDR1 reads SEHNR; CDR2 reads FQNEAQ (reference sequence). CDR3 nucleotide sequence: TGTGCCAGCAGCCCCGTGTCAGGGGGTTCGAACACTGAAGCTTTCTTT. Translated, it gives CASSPVSGGSNTEAFF.

The chain joins TRBV5-1 to TRBJ2-2, with 10 bases fitting TRBD2. The CDR3 is 21 amino acids. Germline CDR1 and CDR2: SGHRS and YFSETQ. Trimming at V came to 2 bases and at J to 5 bases, leaving 21 bases not matched to a gene. The CDR3 coding sequence is TGCGCCAGCAGCTTACGGGGCCGCGGTCAAACTAGCGGGGAGAGGACCGGGGAGCTGTTTTTT. Protein: CASSLRGRGQTSGERTGELFF. Complete variable domain (other parts from reference TRBV5-1 and TRBJ2-2): KAGVTQTPRYLIKTRGQQVTLSCSPISGHRSVSWYQQTPGQGLQFLFEYFSETQRNKGNFPGRFSGRQFSNSRSEMNVSTLELGDSALYLCASSLRGRGQTSGERTGELFFGEGSRLTVL.

The chain employs TRBV6-1 and TRBJ1-5; the D is unclear. The CDR3 contains 13 residues. V was trimmed by 6 bases and J by 2 bases, leaving 8 bases between them. Germline V CDR1 and CDR2: MNHNS, SASEGT. CDR3 nucleotide sequence: TGTGCCAGCAGAAGTCCAGGCAATCAGCCCCAGCATTTT. Its protein is CASRSPGNQPQHF.

V gene TRBV9 combines with J gene TRBJ2-1, with 9 positions matching TRBD2. The germline V gene encodes CDR1 SGDLS and CDR2 YYNGEE. The V and J ends lost 4 bases and 7 bases, in that order; junction bases with no gene match: 12. This CDR3 contains 16 residues. The CDR3 DNA reads TGTGCCAGCAGCCCACCGCTAGCGGGAAGGGAGAATGAGCAGTTCTTC. Protein product: CASSPPLAGRENEQFF.

This clone occurred once. J is TRBJ2-3 and V is TRBV20-1, with no clear D. This CDR3 has 11 residues. The germline V gene encodes CDR1 DFQATT and CDR2 SNEGSKA (reference sequence). Trimming took 2 bases from V and 2 from J, leaving 2 bases between them. In DNA, the CDR3 is TGCAGTGCTAGACACACAGATACGCAGTATTTT. It translates to CSARHTDTQYF.

The chain links TRBV7-2 to TRBJ1-1; no clear D. The CDR3 is 15 amino acids. V lost 2 bases to trimming and J lost 0 bases, with 10 bases between them. Germline CDR1 SGHTA, CDR2 FQGNSA. The CDR3 DNA sequence: TGTGCCAGCAGCTTACCGTTTTCGTTGAACACTGAAGCTTTCTTT. It specifies CASSLPFSLNTEAFF.

The chain has TRBV11-2 and TRBJ2-3; perhaps TRBD2 as D (7 bases). The CDR3 runs to 15 residues. CDR1 and CDR2 from the germline V gene are SGHAT and FQNNGV. Trimming pared 5 bases from V and 2 bases from J, leaving 14 bases between. CDR3 in amino acids: CASSGGGALTDTQYF. The CDR3, as DNA: TGTGCCAGCAGCGGGGGGGGCGCCCTCACAGATACGCAGTATTTT.

The J gene is TRBJ2-3, the V gene TRBV5-4; 7 bases align to TRBD2. The germline CDR1 and CDR2 sequences are SGHNT and YYREEE (reference sequence). The V gene end was trimmed by 2 bases and the J gene end by 5 bases; junction bases not matched to a gene: 8. The CDR3 consists of 15 residues. As DNA, the CDR3 is TGTGCCAGCAGCTTAGGCGGGAGTAGGGGAGATACGCAGTATTTT. Protein sequence: CASSLGGSRGDTQYF.

The chain carries TRBV6-4 and TRBJ2-1; 11 bases agree with TRBD2. CDR1 and CDR2 from the germline V gene are MRHNA and SNTAGT. CDR3 size: 15 residues. V lost 5 bases, J lost 3 bases, and 3 bases stayed unmatched. The CDR3, as DNA: TGTGCCAGCAGTAGACTAGCGGGGTACTACAATGAGCAGTTCTTC. It yields the protein CASSRLAGYYNEQFF.

The table lists this clone with a few counts. The CDR3 protein is CASSLEGQGAGANVLTF. DNA of the CDR3: TGTGCCAGCAGCTTGGAGGGACAGGGGGCCGGGGCCAACGTCCTGACTTTC. The chain links TRBV5-5 to TRBJ2-6; 12 nucleotides agree with TRBD1. Trimming cost V 0 bases and J 4 bases; bases outside gene matches: 2. The CDR3 has 17 residues. The germline V gene encodes CDR1 SGHKS and CDR2 YYEKEE (reference sequence). Full variable domain (missing parts from reference TRBV5-5 and TRBJ2-6): DAGVTQSPTHLIKTRGQQVTLRCSPISGHKSVSWYQQVLGQGPQFIFQYYEKEERGRGNFPDRFSARQFPNYSSELNVNALLLGDSALYLCASSLEGQGAGANVLTFGAGSRLTVL.

The V call is TRBV28, the J call TRBJ1-3, with D possibly TRBD1 on 5 matching bases. V was cut by 5 bases and J by 3 bases, with 20 bases left in between. There are 17 residues in the CDR3. Germline V lookup: CDR1 MDHEN, CDR2 SYDVKM. CDR3 region: CASSQNRVWRGGNTIYF. CDR3 nucleotide sequence: TGTGCCAGCAGTCAGAATAGGGTGTGGAGGGGTGGAAACACCATATATTTT.

The J gene is TRBJ1-5, the V gene TRBV6-6, with D possibly TRBD1 on 5 matching bases. The CDR3 contains 15 residues. Trimming pared 6 bases from V and 4 bases from J, leaving 16 bases between. CDR1 is MNHNY and CDR2 is SVGAGI in the germline V gene (reference sequence). The CDR3 DNA is TGTGCCAGCAGACCTGCGGGGCAGGGAAATCAGCCCCAGCATTTT. This codes for CASRPAGQGNQPQHF.

V is TRBV6-6 and J is TRBJ2-1, with a tentative D call TRBD2 (6 bases). This CDR3 has 15 residues. Germline V CDR1 and CDR2: MNHNY, SVGAGI (reference sequence). Trimming shortened V by 7 bases and J by 6 bases, and 19 bases separated the two germline ends. In DNA, the CDR3 is TGTGCCAGCAAATTGACGGGGGTGGGTGGCAATGAGCAGTTCTTC. This encodes CASKLTGVGGNEQFF.